This T cell receptor beta chain stems from a study of blood T cell repertoires in COVID-19. The CDR3 extends over 11 amino acids. With 10 bases removed from V and 7 bases from J, the gap between germline ends came to 11 bases. Germline lookup yields CDR1 MNHEY and CDR2 SVGAGI. The authors' processing: Reference gene primer amplification gave nucleated cell count estimates. Sequencing used immunoSEQ multiplex PCR; TCRdb keeps in-frame clones, though not all of them. The DNA gave D and trimming, while V, J and clone size come from that table. This table holds around 68,000 clones, 80% to 85% found once. This clone was detected only a few times.

The sample consisted of peripheral blood. The sequence was obtained from a human donor in a cohort sampled during active COVID-19. The chain joins TRBV6-5 to TRBJ1-3; D remains unclear. The CDR3 protein is CATRGGNTIYF. Written as DNA, the CDR3 is TGTGCCACCCGGGGAGGGAACACCATATATTTT.